This entry features one T cell receptor beta chain sequence. Its antigen is unidentified. The data are from a study of T cells in Graves' hyperthyroidism and ophthalmopathy. Findings of the study overall: Separation of ophthalmopathy from stable hyperthyroidism was achieved by a 13 V-J model. Most expanded thyroid clonotypes above 0.001 recurred in blood.

Diagnosis relied on clinical symptoms, serum thyroxine and TRAb, thyroid ultrasound and orbital computed tomography. Per germline, CDR1 ENHRY and CDR2 SYGVKD. The V end lost 3 bases, the J end lost 4 bases, and 15 bases lay between the germline ends. There are 15 residues in the CDR3. The CDR3 regions of TCR beta were amplified from RNA transcripts. The HTBI primer set served for first-round RT-PCR of the TCR CDR3. Each CDR3 protein is one row after TCRdb ran MiXCR on the multiplex PCR reads. The table records 480,000 or so distinct CDR3 sequences, 46% of them present only once. The receptor was isolated from an adult woman with Graves' disease, either hyperthyroidism or ophthalmopathy (not recorded which). The rearrangement links TRBV10-3 to TRBJ1-1; a possible D gene is TRBD1 (5 bases). Sequenced input: peripheral blood or thyroid tissue (not recorded which). The chain's CDR3 is CAISDKTAGPTEAFF. CDR3 nucleotide sequence: TGTGCCATCAGTGATAAGACGGCAGGGCCCACTGAAGCTTTCTTT.